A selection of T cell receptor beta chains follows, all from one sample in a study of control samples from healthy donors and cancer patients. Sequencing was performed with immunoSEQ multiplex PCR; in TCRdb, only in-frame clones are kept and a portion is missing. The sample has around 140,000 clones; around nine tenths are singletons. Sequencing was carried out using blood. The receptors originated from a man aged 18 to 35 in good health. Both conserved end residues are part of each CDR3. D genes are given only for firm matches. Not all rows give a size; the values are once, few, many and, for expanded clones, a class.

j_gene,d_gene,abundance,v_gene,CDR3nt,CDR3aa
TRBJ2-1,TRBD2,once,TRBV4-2,TGTGCCAGCAGCCAAGATGCAGCGGGGGGCCAAGGGGGCGATGAGCAGTTCTTC,CASSQDAAGGQGGDEQFF
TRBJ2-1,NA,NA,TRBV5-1,TGCGCCAGCTTCAAGGGGACTCCCTACGATGAGCAGTTCTTC,CASFKGTPYDEQFF
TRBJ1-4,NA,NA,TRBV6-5,TGTGCCAGCAAAACAAACAGAGCAACTAATGAAAAACTGTTTTTT,CASKTNRATNEKLFF
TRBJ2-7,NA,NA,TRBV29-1,TGCAGCGTTATTAACAGCTCCTACGAGCAGTACTTC,CSVINSSYEQYF
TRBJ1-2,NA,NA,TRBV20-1,TGCAGTGCTAGGGGGGGAGATGGCTACACCTTC,CSARGGDGYTF
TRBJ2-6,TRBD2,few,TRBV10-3,TGTGCCATCAGTGAAGGACTAGCGGTTGTATCTGGGGCCAACGTCCTGACTTTC,CAISEGLAVVSGANVLTF
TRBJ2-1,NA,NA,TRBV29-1,TGCAGCGTTATCAGCCAAAACTCCTACAATGAGCAGTTCTTC,CSVISQNSYNEQFF
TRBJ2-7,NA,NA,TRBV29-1,TGCAGCGTTGATGGTACCGGGGCACCAGGTCTCTACGAGCAGTACTTC,CSVDGTGAPGLYEQYF
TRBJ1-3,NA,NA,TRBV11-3,TGTGCCAGCAGCCAAGGTTACTCTGGAAACACCATATATTTT,CASSQGYSGNTIYF
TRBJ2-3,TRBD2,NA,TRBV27,TGTGCCAGCAGTTTCACCCAAGCGGGGGCCGGTGAGCAGTATTTT,CASSFTQAGAGEQYF
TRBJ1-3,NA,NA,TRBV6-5,TGTGCCATATCCGGACAGTCTGGAAACACCATATATTTT,CAISGQSGNTIYF
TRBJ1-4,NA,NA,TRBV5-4,TGTGCCAGCAGCTTCTTTGGCAGGGGCACAGCAACTAATGAAAAACTGTTTTTT,CASSFFGRGTATNEKLFF
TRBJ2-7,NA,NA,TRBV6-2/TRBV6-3,TGTGCCAGCAGTTACCTCACTATTGAGACAGGCCCCTACGAGCAGTACTTC,CASSYLTIETGPYEQYF
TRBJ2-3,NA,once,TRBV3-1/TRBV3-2,TGTGCCAGCAGCGTCCGCGATACGCAGTATTTT,CASSVRDTQYF
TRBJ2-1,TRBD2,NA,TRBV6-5,TGTGCCAGCCACGGGACTAGCGGGGGGGCCCATGAGCAGTTCTTC,CASHGTSGGAHEQFF
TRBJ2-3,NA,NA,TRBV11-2,TGTGCCAGCAGCACCCGGACAGAGAGCACAGATACGCAGTATTTT,CASSTRTESTDTQYF
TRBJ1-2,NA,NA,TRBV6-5,TGTGCCATCTGGGCCCAGATCTATGGCTACACCTTC,CAIWAQIYGYTF
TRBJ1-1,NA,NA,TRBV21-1,TGTGCCAGCAGCAAAGGGAAAAGGACAGGGCGTGAAGCTTTCTTT,CASSKGKRTGREAFF
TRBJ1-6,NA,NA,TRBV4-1,TGCGCCAGCAGCCAAGAGCAGGGGCGCGGTTCACCCCTCCACTTT,CASSQEQGRGSPLHF
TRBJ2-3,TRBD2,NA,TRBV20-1,TGCAGTGCTAGTAGGGCTAGCGGGGGGGTCACAGATACGCAGTATTTT,CSASRASGGVTDTQYF
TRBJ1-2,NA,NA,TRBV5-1,TGCGCCAGCAGCTTGGCCGGAGGCAGTAATGGCTACACCTTC,CASSLAGGSNGYTF
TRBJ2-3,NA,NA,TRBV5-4,TGTGCCAGCAGCTCAGTTGACTGGGTTACAGATACGCAGTATTTT,CASSSVDWVTDTQYF
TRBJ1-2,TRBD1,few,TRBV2,TGTGCCAGCAGGGGACAGGGGGTAATCTATGGCTACACCTTC,CASRGQGVIYGYTF
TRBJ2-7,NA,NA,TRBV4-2,TGTGCCAGCAGCCAAAATGCACATGGCGCCCTTTCCTACGAGCAGTACTTC,CASSQNAHGALSYEQYF
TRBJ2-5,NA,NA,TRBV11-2,TGTGCCAGCAGCTTAGTTAGTCCCTGGCGGTACTTC,CASSLVSPWRYF
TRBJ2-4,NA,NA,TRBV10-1,TGCGCCAGCAGTGAAGGGGGGGGGCTGGACAAAAACATTCAGTACTTC,CASSEGGGLDKNIQYF
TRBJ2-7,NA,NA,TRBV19,TGTGCCAGTAGTACCCCCGGGCAGAGCTACGAGCAGTACTTC,CASSTPGQSYEQYF
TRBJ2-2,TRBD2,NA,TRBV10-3,TGTGCCATCAGCGCCACTAGCGGGGGGGCCAACACCGGGGAGCTGTTTTTT,CAISATSGGANTGELFF
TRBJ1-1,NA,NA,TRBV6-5,TGTGCCAGCAGTTTAAGGGGGGTGAACACTGAAGCTTTCTTT,CASSLRGVNTEAFF
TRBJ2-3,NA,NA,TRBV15,TGTGCCACCAGCAGAGATGAAGATACGCAGTATTTT,CATSRDEDTQYF
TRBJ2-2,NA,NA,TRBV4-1,TGCGCCAGCAGCCGGCGGGCGAACACCGGGGAGCTGTTTTTT,CASSRRANTGELFF